The entry below describes one TCR beta chain. Sequenced by immunoSEQ multiplex PCR; TCRdb stores in-frame clones only, minus some. Of 630,000 or so clones listed, around 87% were seen once; the top ten hold 0.0094%. Germline lookup yields CDR1 MDHEN and CDR2 SYDVKM. The V gene end was trimmed by 2 bases and the J gene end by 8 bases; junction bases not matched to a gene: 7. This CDR3 contains 16 residues. The data were obtained in a study of shared T cell receptors in the human thymus. This sample also appeared in a second study, on human thymus T cells. This second study says: Thymus pieces cut out during corrective heart surgery were the tissue that was used. V and J gene usage appeared biased in thymic and blood repertoires.

This chain connects TRBV28 to TRBJ1-6, with TRBD1 matching 9 bases. The sequencing sample was made of thymocytes. The TCR was taken from a boy less than two years old with a congenital heart defect. CDR3 DNA: TGTGCCAGCAGTTTAAGGACAGGGGAATTCGATTCACCCCTCCACTTT. It codes for CASSLRTGEFDSPLHF.